This TCR beta chain was profiled in a study of cytomegalovirus exposure and HLA in healthy donors (dated by TCRdb to about 2017). Background on the whole study: An earlier analysis of approximately 590 of the donors reported approximately 290 Gb of sequence data and 117 million unique TCR beta sequences from some 180 million T cells. Among about 370 genotyped donors of the cohort, an average of around 250,000 unique TCR beta nucleotide sequences was sequenced per donor, of which about 18% were non-productive. An earlier analysis of around 580 of the donors used high-throughput TCR beta sequencing to judge whether each TCR beta V gene segment behaved as functional or pseudogenic. Class I and class II HLA loci were covered by the typing at four-digit resolution. Because of strong linkage in the cohort, roughly five DR-DQ haplotypes were treated as single units for association and clustering. The T cell repertoires of several hundred subjects were profiled by immunosequencing and related to cytomegalovirus serostatus. An early release covering roughly 600 HLA-typed donors comprised about 290 gigabases of sequencing data and around 80 million unique TCR sequences. A later analysis re-analyzed previously published TCR beta repertoires from 500 to 700 donors and added high-resolution HLA genotyping to study TCR occurrence patterns. The later analysis used no new phenotypic data to find candidate immune exposures, relying instead on TCR beta sequences and their occurrence across donors. Typing coverage varied by locus: roughly 629-640 donors for A, B, C, DRB1 and DQB1; approximately 500 for DQA1; over 600 for DPA1; 400 to 480 for DPB1. Genome-wide SNP genotypes for about 65% of the 666 donors were used in a later genetic analysis, which treated that subset as a discovery cohort. High-throughput TCR immunosequencing, statistical association of individual TCRs with disease status, and machine learning were combined to predict cytomegalovirus infection status. Of the 398 genotyped donors, roughly 80% fell in the genetic ancestry cluster associated with self-reported Caucasian donors. The study aimed to test whether signatures of past pathogen exposure could be identified by cataloging public T cell receptors. Every discovery cohort repertoire had been produced on one sequencing platform. A separate validation cohort of about 110 different subjects was used in addition to the 666-subject first cohort. Donor age, sex, ethnicity and CMV serostatus were collected together with the repertoire data. Findings and caveats that apply to the study as a whole: The study listed 150 to 200 TCR beta chains as associated with cytomegalovirus. An earlier analysis of around 500 of the donors showed that most TCR beta V segments appeared in productive rearrangements either about 87% or about 30% of the time, which broadly matched IMGT annotations. The only immune exposure information available for the cohort was CMV serostatus. In a later analysis, around 15,000 TCR beta sequences were associated with specific HLA alleles at a false discovery rate of 0.05. According to the authors, the approach could potentially be generalized to other disease states and immunological phenotypes. Compared with the approximately 710-donor mean, donors in an Asian-associated ancestry cluster had fewer N-insertions in productive TCRs, according to a later genetic analysis. Across donors, most TCR sequences were observed very rarely, whereas some public TCRs were present in many individuals. The classifier was reported to diagnose cytomegalovirus status with high specificity and sensitivity in both the original and validation cohorts. In a later analysis, HLA-associated TCR beta chains showed more clonal expansion and lower generation probabilities than non-associated chains that were equally common. According to a later analysis, parvovirus B19, influenza, CMV and Epstein-Barr virus appeared linked to several top co-occurrence clusters. In this cohort, only TCR beta chains were sequenced, and detectable features were limited by the absence of alpha or paired-chain data. A cluster of highly shared sequence variants was judged likely to represent a technical artifact of the sequencing pipeline. In a later analysis, most CMV-associated TCR beta chains were found to appear HLA-restricted, with HLA associations seemingly driven largely by CMV exposure. In vitro tests confirmed that a few of the cytomegalovirus-associated TCR beta chains recognize cytomegalovirus antigens. According to a later analysis, TCR association rates differed among HLA loci, with DRB1 alleles showing the most associated TCRs and HLA-C alleles showing the fewest. The earlier analysis of 587 of the donors excluded around 17 rarely observed V segments, including chromosome 9 orphons, because counts were too low. V-gene and J-gene trimming of TCR beta chains was associated with a missense DCLRE1C variant in a later genetic analysis, and the association was replicated in an independent cohort. Because HLA typing was missing for some donors at each locus, association tests included only the typed subset. Strong co-occurrence of HLA alleles, especially DR and DQ, made assigning TCR associations to individual alleles difficult. Because the 87-base-pair reads could not distinguish some IMGT-functional V segments, including TRBV6-2 and TRBV6-3, those segments were excluded. Presence/absence analyses assumed roughly uniform sequencing depth across donors, an assumption that may not hold. Linkage disequilibrium might explain the correlated functional status among segregating V segments, but an unknown experimental factor could not be excluded. A further reported finding was that TCR beta sequences accurately predicted the HLA-A and HLA-B alleles for most subjects in the first cohort.

V and J are truncated by 6 bases and 5 bases respectively, leaving an intervening sequence of 13 bases. CDR1 is given as MGHRA and CDR2 as YSYEKL, both from the germline V gene. From the cysteine up to the phenylalanine, the CDR3 has a length of 14 residues. Solely the CDR3 DNA is kept, with 42 bases framed from the first base. The cohort comprised around 690 healthy bone marrow donors. At the time of sampling, all cohort members were nominally healthy, though unrecorded immune exposures were likely present. The donor tested CMV seronegative and was one of the 352 seronegative cohort members. A peripheral blood sample was collected from each donor, and TCR beta sequencing was performed on peripheral blood mononuclear cells. Genomic DNA extraction from the blood cell samples was performed with the Qiagen DNeasy Blood Extraction Kit. With respect to this clone: It lacks a known antigen. No clone much larger than this one lies a single base away; base qualities are absent.

Library method: the immunoSEQ multiplex PCR assay. A mixture of 60 forward primers for TCR Vbeta segments and 13 reverse primers for TCR Jbeta segments was used in the multiplex PCR. A multiplex PCR assay on genomic DNA amplified the CDR3 region of rearranged TCR beta genes. On the Illumina HiSeq System, the amplified TCR beta libraries were sequenced as 87-base-pair reads. The original methods were these. A later analysis counted some 74 million unique TCR beta chains across the 550 to 800 repertoires, and roughly 10 million of these chains were shared by at least two donors. Raw reads were error-corrected and collapsed into unique sequences by a nearest-neighbor algorithm in which closely related sequences were merged to remove PCR and sequencing errors. To assign V, D and J gene segments, CDR3 sequences were aligned to IMGT reference sequences. For a sequence to be retained, at least a six-nucleotide match to both a V gene segment and a J gene segment was required. A rearrangement counted as productive if the CDR3 had no stop codons and remained in frame with V and J, and every other rearrangement counted as non-productive. Following IMGT convention, CDR3 was defined as the stretch from the second conserved V-encoded cysteine to the conserved J-encoded phenylalanine. Sequences without an unambiguous match to a single V gene segment were excluded from the earlier analysis of almost 600 of the donors. An earlier analysis of several hundred of the donors called V segments functional above 56.7% productive rearrangements and segregating when the between-donor standard deviation exceeded 5%. A statistical classification framework was built to diagnose cytomegalovirus status from the catalog of TCR beta chain sequences. In a later analysis, V and J genes were assigned by comparing TCR nucleotide sequences against IMGT/GENE-DB human TR gene sequences. In a later analysis, CDR3 sequences and most-parsimonious VDJ recombination scenarios were assigned using the TCRdist pipeline. In a later analysis, every TCR beta chain was defined by the combination of its CDR3 amino acid sequence and its V-gene family, and reads without a unique V-gene family were dropped. A later analysis removed roughly 590 highly shared, low-generation-probability nucleotide sequences to deal with suspected cross-contamination and a sequencing artifact. In a later analysis, a clonal expansion index for each public chain was calculated from normalized within-repertoire ranks of inferred template counts. In a later analysis, generation probabilities were computed with a VDJ recombination model fitted to out-of-frame rearrangements, and the resulting probabilities were checked against IGoR. Hypergeometric tests were used in a later analysis to score TCR-TCR, TCR-HLA and TCR-CMV co-occurrence, with a repertoire-size bias correction applied to the TCR pairs. A later analysis estimated false discovery rates by permuting HLA or CMV assignments 20 times. A later analysis grouped co-occurring TCRs with DBSCAN, adding TCRdist sequence similarity when clustering within HLA-allele-positive subsets. Co-occurrence clustering excluded repertoires with fewer than 30,000 or more than 120,000 public chains, plus five with anomalous nucleotide sharing. Here the immuneACCESS table is served through TCRdb, limited to in-frame sequences with V and J called. Missing clones are a known gap in these copies; in checked studies unresolved V genes cover under half, and the rest lacks a known reason. V and J calls and clone size follow that table, whereas D and trimming were derived from the DNA. The sample data list tens of thousands of clones, and 84% of these were observed just once. Of the sample, less than 4.5% is held by the ten largest clones.

This clonotype originated in a woman between 18 and 30 years old in good health and CMV-seronegative. Sequences were obtained from PBMCs. This receptor chain uses TRBV4-1 and TRBJ2-2; the D gene is possibly TRBD1, with 5 bases matching. The nucleotide sequence is given as TGCGCCAGCAGGGACACCACAGTTACCGGGGAGCTGTTTTTT. This codes for CASRDTTVTGELFF.